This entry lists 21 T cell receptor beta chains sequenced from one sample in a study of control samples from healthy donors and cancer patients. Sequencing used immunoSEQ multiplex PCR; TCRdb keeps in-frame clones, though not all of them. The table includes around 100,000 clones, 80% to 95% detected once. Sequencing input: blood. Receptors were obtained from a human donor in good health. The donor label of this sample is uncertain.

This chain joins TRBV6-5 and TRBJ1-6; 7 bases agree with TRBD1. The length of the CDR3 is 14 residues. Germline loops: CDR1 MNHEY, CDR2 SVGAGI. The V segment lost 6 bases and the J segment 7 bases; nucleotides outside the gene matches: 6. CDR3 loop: CASSTGTVNSPLHF. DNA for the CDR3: TGTGCCAGCAGCACCGGGACAGTCAATTCACCCCTCCACTTT.

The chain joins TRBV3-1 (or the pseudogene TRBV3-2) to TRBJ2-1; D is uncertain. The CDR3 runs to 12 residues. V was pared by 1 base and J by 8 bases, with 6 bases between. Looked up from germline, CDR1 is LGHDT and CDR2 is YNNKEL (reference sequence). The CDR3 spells CASSQAGYEQFF. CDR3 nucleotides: TGTGCCAGCAGCCAAGCGGGTTATGAGCAGTTCTTC.

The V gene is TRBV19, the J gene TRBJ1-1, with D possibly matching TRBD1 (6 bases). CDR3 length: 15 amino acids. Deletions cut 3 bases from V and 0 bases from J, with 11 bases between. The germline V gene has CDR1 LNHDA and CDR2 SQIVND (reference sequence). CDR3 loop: CASSIDGQMNTEAFF. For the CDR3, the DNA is TGTGCCAGTAGTATTGACGGACAGATGAACACTGAAGCTTTCTTT.

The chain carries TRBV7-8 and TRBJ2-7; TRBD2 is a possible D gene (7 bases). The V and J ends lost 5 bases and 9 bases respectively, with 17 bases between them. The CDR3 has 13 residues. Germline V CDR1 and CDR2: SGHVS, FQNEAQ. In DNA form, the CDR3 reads TGTGCCAGCAGCCCCCGTGGGGGGGGGCGGCAGTACGTC. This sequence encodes CASSPRGGGRQYV.

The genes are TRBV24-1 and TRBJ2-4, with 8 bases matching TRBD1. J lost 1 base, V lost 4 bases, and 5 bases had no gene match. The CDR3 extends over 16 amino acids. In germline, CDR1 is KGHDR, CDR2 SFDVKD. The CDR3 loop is CATSEDRGSAKNIQYF. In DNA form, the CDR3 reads TGTGCCACCAGTGAAGACAGGGGATCGGCCAAAAACATTCAGTACTTC.

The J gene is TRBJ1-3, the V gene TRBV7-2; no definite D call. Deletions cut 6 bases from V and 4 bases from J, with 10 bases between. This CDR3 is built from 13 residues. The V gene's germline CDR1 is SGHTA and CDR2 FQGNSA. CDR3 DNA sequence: TGTGCCAGCAGTTTCCAGAGGGGAAACACCATATATTTT. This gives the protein CASSFQRGNTIYF. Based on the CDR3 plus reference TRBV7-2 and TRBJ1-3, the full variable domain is GAGVSQSPSNKVTEKGKDVELRCDPISGHTALYWYRQSLGQGLEFLIYFQGNSAPDKSGLPSDRFSAERTGGSVSTLTIQRTQQEDSAVYLCASSFQRGNTIYFGEGSWLTVV.

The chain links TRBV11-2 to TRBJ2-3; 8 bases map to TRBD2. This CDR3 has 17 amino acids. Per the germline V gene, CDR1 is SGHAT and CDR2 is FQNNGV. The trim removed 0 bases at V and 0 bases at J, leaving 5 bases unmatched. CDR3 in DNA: TGTGCCAGCAGCTTAGAAGGCGGGGGGACTAGCACAGATACGCAGTATTTT. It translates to CASSLEGGGTSTDTQYF.

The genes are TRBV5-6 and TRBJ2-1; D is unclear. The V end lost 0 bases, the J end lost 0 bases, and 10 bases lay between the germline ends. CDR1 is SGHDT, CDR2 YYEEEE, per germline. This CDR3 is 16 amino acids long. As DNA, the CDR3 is TGTGCCAGCAGCTTGGGGCACCGGAGCTCCTACAATGAGCAGTTCTTC. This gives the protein CASSLGHRSSYNEQFF.

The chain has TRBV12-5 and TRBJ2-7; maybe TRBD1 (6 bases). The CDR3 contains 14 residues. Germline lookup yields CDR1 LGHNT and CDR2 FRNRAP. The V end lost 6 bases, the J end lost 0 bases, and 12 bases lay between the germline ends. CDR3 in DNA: TGTGCTAGTGGAACGGGACAAAGCTCCTACGAGCAGTACGTC. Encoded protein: CASGTGQSSYEQYV.

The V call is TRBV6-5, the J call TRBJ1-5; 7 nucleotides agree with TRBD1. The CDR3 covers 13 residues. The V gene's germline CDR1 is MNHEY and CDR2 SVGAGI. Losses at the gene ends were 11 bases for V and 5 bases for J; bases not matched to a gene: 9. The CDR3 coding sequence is TGTGCCGGGGCCAGGGGGGCTTATCAGCCCCAGCATTTT. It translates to CAGARGAYQPQHF.

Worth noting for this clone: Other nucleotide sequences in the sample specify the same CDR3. Here the CDR3 DNA reads TGTGCCAGCAGCCTCGGGACTAGCGGGGGGAATGAGCAGTTCTTC. Residues: CASSLGTSGGNEQFF. This chain connects TRBV7-8 to TRBJ2-1, with 15 bases aligning to TRBD2. Germline assignment: CDR1 SGHVS and CDR2 FQNEAQ. Trimming removed 5 bases from V and 7 bases from J; junction bases left unmatched: 3. The CDR3 extends over 15 amino acids. Supplemented by reference TRBV7-8 and TRBJ2-1, the full variable domain reads GAGVSQSPRYKVAKRGQDVALRCDPISGHVSLFWYQQALGQGPEFLTYFQNEAQLDKSGLPSDRFFAERPEGSVSTLKIQRTQQEDSAVYLCASSLGTSGGNEQFFGPGTRLTVL.

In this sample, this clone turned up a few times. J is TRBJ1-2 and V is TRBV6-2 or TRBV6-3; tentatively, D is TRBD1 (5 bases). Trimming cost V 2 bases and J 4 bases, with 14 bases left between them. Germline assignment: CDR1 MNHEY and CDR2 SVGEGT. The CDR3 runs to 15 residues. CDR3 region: CASSYDSPGIYGYTF. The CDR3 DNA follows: TGTGCCAGCAGTTACGATTCCCCAGGGATCTATGGCTACACCTTC.

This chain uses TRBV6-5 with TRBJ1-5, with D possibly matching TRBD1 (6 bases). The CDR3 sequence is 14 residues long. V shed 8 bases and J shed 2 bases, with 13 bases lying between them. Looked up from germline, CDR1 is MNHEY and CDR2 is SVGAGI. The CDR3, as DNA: TGTGCCAGCTTGACAGGAAATGGCAATCAGCCCCAGCATTTT. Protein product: CASLTGNGNQPQHF.

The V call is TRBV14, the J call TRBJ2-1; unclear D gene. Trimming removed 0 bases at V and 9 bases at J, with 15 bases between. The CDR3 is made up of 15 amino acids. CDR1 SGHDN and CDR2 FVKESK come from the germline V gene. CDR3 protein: CASSQDIGPVVEQFF. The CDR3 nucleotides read TGTGCCAGCAGCCAAGACATCGGGCCAGTTGTTGAGCAGTTCTTC.

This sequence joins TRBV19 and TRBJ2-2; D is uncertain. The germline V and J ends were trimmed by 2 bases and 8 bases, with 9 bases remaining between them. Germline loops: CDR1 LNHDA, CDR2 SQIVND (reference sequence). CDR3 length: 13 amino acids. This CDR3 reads CASSITPPGELFF. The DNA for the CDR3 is TGTGCCAGTAGTATAACGCCGCCAGGGGAGCTGTTTTTT.

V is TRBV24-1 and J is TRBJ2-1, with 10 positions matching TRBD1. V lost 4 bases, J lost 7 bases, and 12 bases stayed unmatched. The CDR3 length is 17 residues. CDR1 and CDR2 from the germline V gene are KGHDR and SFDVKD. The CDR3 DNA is TGTGCCACCAGTGACCGGACAGGGGGTCAAATGCGGAATGAGCAGTTCTTC. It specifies CATSDRTGGQMRNEQFF.

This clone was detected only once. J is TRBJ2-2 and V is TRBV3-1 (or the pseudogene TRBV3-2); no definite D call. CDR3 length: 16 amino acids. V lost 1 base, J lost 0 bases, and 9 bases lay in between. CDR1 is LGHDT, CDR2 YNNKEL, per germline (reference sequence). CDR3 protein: CASSQVKPANTGELFF. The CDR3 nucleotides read TGTGCCAGCAGCCAAGTTAAGCCCGCGAACACCGGGGAGCTGTTTTTT.

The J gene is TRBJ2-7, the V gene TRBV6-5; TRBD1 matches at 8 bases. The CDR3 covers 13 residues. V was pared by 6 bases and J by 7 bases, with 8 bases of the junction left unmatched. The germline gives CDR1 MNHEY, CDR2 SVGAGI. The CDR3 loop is CASRRQGREEQYF. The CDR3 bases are TGTGCCAGCAGGAGACAGGGGCGAGAAGAGCAGTACTTC.

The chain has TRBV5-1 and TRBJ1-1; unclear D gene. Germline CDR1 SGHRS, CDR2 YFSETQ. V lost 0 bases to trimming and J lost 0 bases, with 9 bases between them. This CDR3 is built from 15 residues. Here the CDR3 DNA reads TGCGCCAGCAGCTTGGGCCCCGTAATGAACACTGAAGCTTTCTTT. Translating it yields CASSLGPVMNTEAFF.

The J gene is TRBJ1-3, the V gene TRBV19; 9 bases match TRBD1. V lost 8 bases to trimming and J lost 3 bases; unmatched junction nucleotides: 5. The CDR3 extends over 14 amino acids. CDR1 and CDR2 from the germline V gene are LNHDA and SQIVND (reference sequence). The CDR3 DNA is TGTGCCAGTGTGGACAGGGGTAATGGAAACACCATATATTTT. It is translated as CASVDRGNGNTIYF.

CDR3 in DNA: TGTGCCATCAGTGAGTCGACGTTGGCAGGGACTGAAGCTTTCTTT. Amino acids: CAISESTLAGTEAFF. The V call is TRBV10-3, the J call TRBJ1-1, with D possibly matching TRBD1 (5 bases). The ends were cut back, 0 bases at V and 5 bases at J, with 13 bases in the middle. The CDR3 extends over 15 amino acids. From germline, CDR1 is ENHRY and CDR2 SYGVKD.